The T cell receptor beta chain under discussion was sequenced for a study of blood T cell repertoires in COVID-19. Study context: PBMCs, B-cell-depleted T cells, or T cells were the source of the cDNA or gDNA that made up the material.

Authors' methods: For nucleated cells, counts were estimated from reference gene primer amplification. Sequencing was performed with immunoSEQ multiplex PCR; in TCRdb, only in-frame clones are kept and a portion is missing. The V and J calls and the clone size are those of that table, but D and trimming were determined from the DNA. The sample consists of about 130,000 clones, around 76% of them appearing once. CDR3 length: 16 amino acids. The junction had 7 bases not matched to a gene; V was cut back by 1 base and J by 7 bases. Germline V gene lookup returns CDR1 MGHRA and CDR2 YSYEKL. Sequenced sample: peripheral blood. The rearrangement uses TRBV4-1 and TRBJ2-2; 9 nucleotides align to TRBD2. This receptor was obtained from a human donor in a cohort sampled during active COVID-19. The CDR3 sequence is CASSQGSSGVGGELFF. CDR3 in DNA: TGCGCCAGCAGCCAAGGGTCTAGCGGGGTAGGCGGGGAGCTGTTTTTT.